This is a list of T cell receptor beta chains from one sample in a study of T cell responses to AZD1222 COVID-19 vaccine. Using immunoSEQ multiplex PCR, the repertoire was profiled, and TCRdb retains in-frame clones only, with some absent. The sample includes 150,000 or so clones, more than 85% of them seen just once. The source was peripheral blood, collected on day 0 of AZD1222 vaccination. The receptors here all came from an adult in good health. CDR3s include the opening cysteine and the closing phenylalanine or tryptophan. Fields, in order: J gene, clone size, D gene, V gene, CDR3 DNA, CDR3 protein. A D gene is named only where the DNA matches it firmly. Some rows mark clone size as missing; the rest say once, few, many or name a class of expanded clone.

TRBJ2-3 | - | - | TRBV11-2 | TGTGCCAGCAGCTTAGTTCCCGCTAGCACAGATACGCAGTATTTT | CASSLVPASTDTQYF
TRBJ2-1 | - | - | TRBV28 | TGTGCCAGCAGCTTCAGGCGTCAGGAGTTCAATGAGCAGTTCTTC | CASSFRRQEFNEQFF
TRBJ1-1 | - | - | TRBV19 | TGTGCCACCTCTGGGCACATGAACACTGAAGCTTTCTTT | CATSGHMNTEAFF
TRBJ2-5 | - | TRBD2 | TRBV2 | TGTGCCAGCAGTGATTGGGCTAGCGGGAATCCGGAGACCCAGTACTTC | CASSDWASGNPETQYF
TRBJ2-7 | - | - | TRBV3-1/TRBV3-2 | TGTGCCAGCAGCCAACATTCCAGGGGTACGGACGAGCAGTACTTC | CASSQHSRGTDEQYF
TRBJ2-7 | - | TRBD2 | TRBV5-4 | TGTGCCAGCAGCTGGCCGGGACTAGCGGGAGGGATAACCTACGAGCAGTACTTC | CASSWPGLAGGITYEQYF
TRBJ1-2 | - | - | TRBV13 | TGTGCCAGCAGACAGGTCGCAGGTTACGGCTACACCTTC | CASRQVAGYGYTF
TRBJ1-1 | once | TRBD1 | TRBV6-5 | TGTGCCACCGACAGGGGGGCAATGAACACTGAAGCTTTCTTT | CATDRGAMNTEAFF
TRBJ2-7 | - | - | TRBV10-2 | TGCGCCAGCAGTGGGGTGGGACCAGCCCACGAGCAGTACTTC | CASSGVGPAHEQYF
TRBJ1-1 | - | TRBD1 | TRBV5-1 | TGCGCCAGCAGCTTGGAGGGGGCCCCTTCGAACACTGAAGCTTTCTTT | CASSLEGAPSNTEAFF
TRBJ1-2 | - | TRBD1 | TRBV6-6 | TGTGCCAGCAGTTACCCGGACAGGAACTATGGCTACACCTTC | CASSYPDRNYGYTF
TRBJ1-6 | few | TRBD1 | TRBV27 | TGTGCCAGCAGTCTACGTGGACAGGGGGAGATTGGTTCACCCCTCCACTTT | CASSLRGQGEIGSPLHF
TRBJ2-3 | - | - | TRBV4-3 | TGCGCCAGCAGCCAAGTTGCATGGAGGAATACGCAGTATTTT | CASSQVAWRNTQYF
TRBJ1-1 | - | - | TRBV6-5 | TGTGCCAGCAGTTACTGGGGGGGAATGAACACTGAAGCTTTCTTT | CASSYWGGMNTEAFF
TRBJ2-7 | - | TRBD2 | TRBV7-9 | TGTGCCAGCGGTGTGGGCGGGAGGGCCTACGAGCAGTACTTC | CASGVGGRAYEQYF
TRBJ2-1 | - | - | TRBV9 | TGTGCCAGCTCAAGATCACTAGTCTCCTACAATGAGCAGTTCTTC | CASSRSLVSYNEQFF
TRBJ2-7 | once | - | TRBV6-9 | TGTGCCAGCAGCCGCCAGGCCTACGAGCAGTACTTC | CASSRQAYEQYF
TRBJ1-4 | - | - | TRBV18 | TGTGCCAGCTCACTTACCGACGGTGCAACTAATGAAAAACTGTTTTTT | CASSLTDGATNEKLFF
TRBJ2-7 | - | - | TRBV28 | TGTGCCAGCAGTTTATTACAGGATAGGGGCGAGCAGTACTTC | CASSLLQDRGEQYF
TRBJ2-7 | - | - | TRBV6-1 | TGTGCCAGCAGTGAAGCCGGGGGCAGGTACTACGAGCAGTACTTC | CASSEAGGRYYEQYF
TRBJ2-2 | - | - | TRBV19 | TGTGCCACCGGGGTGATTACTACGAACACCGGGGAGCTGTTTTTT | CATGVITTNTGELFF
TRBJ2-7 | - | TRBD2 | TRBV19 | TGTGCCAGTAGTATATTCGGGACTAGCGAGGCCTACGAGCAGTACTTC | CASSIFGTSEAYEQYF
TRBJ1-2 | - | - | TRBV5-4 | TGTGCCAGCAGCTTACGGACCGATTATAACTATGGCTACACCTTC | CASSLRTDYNYGYTF
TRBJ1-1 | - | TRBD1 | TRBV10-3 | TGTGCCATCAGGGAGGGACAGGGTACAAGGGAAGCTTTCTTT | CAIREGQGTREAFF
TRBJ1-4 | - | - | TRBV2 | TGTGCCAGCAGTGTAAGGGGCCGGACTAATGAAAAACTGTTTTTT | CASSVRGRTNEKLFF
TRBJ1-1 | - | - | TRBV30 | TGTGCCTGGAGCGTCCGTCCTAACACTGAAGCTTTCTTT | CAWSVRPNTEAFF
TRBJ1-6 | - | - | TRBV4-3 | TGCGCCAGCAGCCAAGATTCAGATTCACCCCTCCACTTT | CASSQDSDSPLHF
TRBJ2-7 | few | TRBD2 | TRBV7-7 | TGTGCCAGCAGCCCCGGACTAGCGGGGGGAGTCTACGAGCAGTACTTC | CASSPGLAGGVYEQYF
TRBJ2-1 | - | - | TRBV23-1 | TGCGCCAGCCTCTTCAATGAGCAGTTCTTC | CASLFNEQFF
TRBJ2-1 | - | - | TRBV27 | TGTGCCAGCAGTTTAGGATACAGCTCCTACAATGAGCAGTTCTTC | CASSLGYSSYNEQFF
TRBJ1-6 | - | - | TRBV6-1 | TGTGCCAGCAGTGAAACTGGGGATTCACCCCTCCACTTT | CASSETGDSPLHF
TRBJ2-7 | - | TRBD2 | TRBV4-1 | TGCGCCAGCAGCCAAGATCATCGAGCGGGGAACACCTACGAGCAGTACTTC | CASSQDHRAGNTYEQYF
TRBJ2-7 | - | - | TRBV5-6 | TGTGCCAGCAGCTTGGGGAAGCGTGGGGGGAGCTCCTACGAGCAGTACTTC | CASSLGKRGGSSYEQYF
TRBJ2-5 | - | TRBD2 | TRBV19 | TGTGCCAGTAGTACGGGACTAGCGGGAGGAGAGACCCAGTACTTC | CASSTGLAGGETQYF
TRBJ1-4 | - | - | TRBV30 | TGTGCCTGGAGCGGCCGGGTGGGGGGTTCGTCTAGGGCCACTAATGAAAAACTGTTTTTT | CAWSGRVGGSSRATNEKLFF
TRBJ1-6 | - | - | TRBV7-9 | TGTGCCAGCAGCGGTCTGGGTGGCACCTATAATTCACCCCTCCACTTT | CASSGLGGTYNSPLHF
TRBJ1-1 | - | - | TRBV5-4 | TGTGCCAGCAGCTTGGGTGCCGGGAACACTGAAGCTTTCTTT | CASSLGAGNTEAFF
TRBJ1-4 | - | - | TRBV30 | TGTGCCTGGAGTGGTGGCGCAGGGGAAAAAAAACTGTTTTTT | CAWSGGAGEKKLFF
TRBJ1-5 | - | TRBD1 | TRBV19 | TGTGCCAGTACCCTCTCGGCAGGGGGCAAGGGTCAGCCCCAGCATTTT | CASTLSAGGKGQPQHF
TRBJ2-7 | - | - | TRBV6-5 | TGTGCCAGCAGTTACCGGAACAGGCCAACCTACGAGCAGTACTTC | CASSYRNRPTYEQYF
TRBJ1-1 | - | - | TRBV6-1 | TGTGCCAGCAGTGAAAAGGGAAGAGGGGGTGAAGCTTTCTTT | CASSEKGRGGEAFF
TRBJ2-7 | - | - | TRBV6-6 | TGTGCCAGCAGTCCGGACGGGACCTACGAGCAGTACTTC | CASSPDGTYEQYF
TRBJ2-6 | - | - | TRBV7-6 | TGTGCCAGCAGCCGGGTTTACTCTGGGGCCAACGTCCTGACTTTC | CASSRVYSGANVLTF
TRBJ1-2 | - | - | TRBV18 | TGTGCCAGCTCACCGGGAGCCTCAGACTATGGCTACACCTTC | CASSPGASDYGYTF
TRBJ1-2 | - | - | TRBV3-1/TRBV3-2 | TGTGCCAGCAGCCATCTTAAACAGGGAAGTGGCTACACCTTC | CASSHLKQGSGYTF
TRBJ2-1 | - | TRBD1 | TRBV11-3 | TGTGCCAGCAGTTCCGGGACAGGGCCCCCCAATGAGCAGTTCTTC | CASSSGTGPPNEQFF
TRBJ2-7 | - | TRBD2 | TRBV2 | TGTGCCAGCAGTGAAAGGGTTAGCGGGTATTACGAGCAGTACTTC | CASSERVSGYYEQYF
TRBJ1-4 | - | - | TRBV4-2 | TGTGCCAGCAGCCAAGATTCAGGACTTGAAAAACTGTTTTTT | CASSQDSGLEKLFF
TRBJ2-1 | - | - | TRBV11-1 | TGTGCCAGCAGCCTTTATGGAGGAGGGGTTGAGCAGTTCTTC | CASSLYGGGVEQFF
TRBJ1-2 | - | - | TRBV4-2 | TGTGCCAGCAGCCAAATACTGGGGAACTATGGCTACACCTTC | CASSQILGNYGYTF
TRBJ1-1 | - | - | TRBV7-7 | TGTGCCAGCAGCTTGGAACATCGGAACACTGAAGCTTTCTTT | CASSLEHRNTEAFF
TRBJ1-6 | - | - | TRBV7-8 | TGTGCCAGCAGCTTAGCACGGGTGGGTAATTCACCCCTCCACTTT | CASSLARVGNSPLHF